The 14 T cell receptor beta chains reported below all come from one sample, sequenced in a study of persistence of HIV-infected CD4 T cells. This was the immunoSEQ version 4 assay in survey mode. This table comes from immunoSEQ multiplex PCR, and its TCRdb copy is limited to in-frame clones, with some not included. This table holds 25,000 to 40,000 clones, 82% found once. These receptors' antigens are unknown. Overlapping HIV-1 Gag 15-mer peptides at approximately 1 ug per peptide per mL were used. Sorted nonresponding memory CD4+ T cells were CD40L-negative, CD69-negative, CD45RO-high. The sequencing used CD4+ T cells sorted from PBMCs after roughly 19-hour stimulation, collected from a patient who received antiretroviral therapy. Receptor source: an adult woman with HIV who was CMV-seropositive.

DNA for the CDR3: TGTGCCAGCTCACCGAACAGTCTTAATCTCGCGAACACCGGGGAGCTGTTTTTT. Amino acid sequence: CASSPNSLNLANTGELFF. The V gene is TRBV18, the J gene TRBJ2-2; D is unresolved. Trimming removed 3 bases at V and 0 bases at J, with 17 bases between. The CDR3 is made up of 18 amino acids. Per the germline V gene, CDR1 is KGHSH and CDR2 is LQKENI.

This chain joins TRBV5-1 and TRBJ1-1; D uncertain. The CDR3 runs to 14 residues. V was shortened by 4 bases and J by 2 bases, with 12 bases between the two germline ends. Germline V gene sequence: CDR1 SGHRS, CDR2 YFSETQ. As DNA, the CDR3 is TGCGCCAGCAGCCCCGGCCCCTCTAACACTGAAGCTTTCTTT. Encoded protein: CASSPGPSNTEAFF.

This rearrangement joins TRBV28 to TRBJ1-6; no clear D gene. Germline loops: CDR1 MDHEN, CDR2 SYDVKM. The CDR3 has 14 residues. The ends were cut back, 5 bases at V and 7 bases at J, with 12 bases in the middle. The CDR3 coding sequence is TGTGCCAGCAGTCTAGGGAGCGACAATTCACCCCTCCACTTT. Protein sequence: CASSLGSDNSPLHF.

J is TRBJ1-3 and V is TRBV29-1, with TRBD1 matching over 10 bases. The CDR3 has 14 amino acids. CDR1 and CDR2 (germline): SQVTM, ANQGSEA. J was trimmed by 4 bases and V by 4 bases; bases with no gene match: 4. As DNA, the CDR3 is TGCAGCGTTGCGGGACAGGGGTACGGAAACACCATATATTTT. Translated: CSVAGQGYGNTIYF.

The CDR3 protein is CASSLGASTTNEKLFF. The CDR3 bases are TGTGCCAGCAGCTTGGGGGCATCAACGACTAATGAAAAACTGTTTTTT. The chain carries TRBV5-6 and TRBJ1-4; D gene uncertain. This CDR3 region has 16 residues. V dropped 0 bases and J dropped 2 bases, with 11 bases sitting between them. CDR1 and CDR2 (germline): SGHDT, YYEEEE.

CDR3 nucleotides: TGTGCCAGCAGCTTGACAGGGGGCGAGCAGTACTTC. This encodes CASSLTGGEQYF. The chain links TRBV5-8 to TRBJ2-7, with 8 bases that match TRBD1. The CDR3 length is 12 residues. Germline CDR1 SGHTS, CDR2 YDEGEE. Losses at the gene ends were 1 base for V and 6 bases for J; bases not matched to a gene: 0.

This clone was detected only a few times. V is TRBV7-3 and J is TRBJ2-2; D is uncertain. V lost 6 bases to trimming and J lost 7 bases, with 15 bases between them. The germline V gene encodes CDR1 SGHTA and CDR2 FQGTGA. This CDR3 region has 14 residues. The CDR3 reads CASSLLGMSGELFF. The DNA of the CDR3 is TGTGCCAGCAGTCTCCTTGGGATGAGCGGGGAGCTGTTTTTT.

The rearrangement links TRBV5-1 to TRBJ2-1; D is undetermined. The CDR3 is 11 amino acids. Trimming stripped 3 bases from V and 10 bases from J, with 8 bases between. Germline CDR1 reads SGHRS; CDR2 reads YFSETQ. As DNA, the CDR3 is TGCGCCAGCAGCTCCTATTGGGAGCAGTTCTTC. This encodes CASSSYWEQFF.

The chain links TRBV10-1 to TRBJ1-6; D is undetermined. Germline loops: CDR1 WNHNN, CDR2 SYGVQD (reference sequence). With 5 bases removed from V and 8 bases from J, the gap between germline ends came to 7 bases. This CDR3 region has 12 residues. CDR3 residues: CASSKVDSPLHF. In nucleotides, the CDR3 is TGCGCCAGCAGTAAAGTCGATTCACCCCTCCACTTT.

The chain recombines TRBV19 with TRBJ1-1, with 8 nucleotides matching TRBD1. Looked up from germline, CDR1 is LNHDA and CDR2 is SQIVND (reference sequence). The CDR3 is 15 residues long. V was pared by 3 bases and J by 1 base, with 4 bases of the junction left unmatched. CDR3 residues: CASSIPGQENTEAFF. As DNA, the CDR3 is TGTGCCAGTAGTATTCCGGGACAGGAGAACACTGAAGCTTTCTTT.

For the CDR3, the DNA is TGTGCCAGCAGCTTAGATAGCGGGGGCTACGAGCAGTACTTC. The encoded protein is CASSLDSGGYEQYF. The V and J genes are TRBV7-2 and TRBJ2-7; 9 nucleotides agree with TRBD2. There are 14 residues in the CDR3. CDR1 SGHTA and CDR2 FQGNSA come from the germline V gene. After removal of 1 base from V and 3 bases from J, the junction contained 1 base not matched to a gene.

This clone was counted only a few times. The chain couples TRBV2 to TRBJ1-1; possible D gene TRBD1, 6 bases. With 3 bases removed from V and 2 bases from J, the gap between germline ends came to 19 bases. There are 17 residues in the CDR3. Germline loops: CDR1 SNHLY, CDR2 FYNNEI. The CDR3 nucleotides read TGTGCCAGCAGTGACAGGGGCTACACGGGACTAAACACTGAAGCTTTCTTT. It encodes CASSDRGYTGLNTEAFF.

V usage is TRBV12-3 or TRBV12-4 and J usage is TRBJ1-2; 8 nucleotides align to TRBD1. The CDR3 runs to 13 residues. The ends lost 8 bases at V and 5 bases at J; junction bases unmatched: 7. The CDR3 region is CASAGQGFYGYTF. CDR3 nucleotides: TGTGCCAGCGCTGGACAGGGTTTTTATGGCTACACCTTC.

CDR3 in amino acids: CASRPRGLGPMNTEAFF. The DNA of the CDR3 is TGTGCCAGCAGACCCAGGGGCCTAGGGCCTATGAACACTGAAGCTTTCTTT. The chain has TRBV27 and TRBJ1-1, with a weak D call TRBD1 (6 bases). V was pared by 6 bases and J by 0 bases, with 20 bases between. The CDR3 extends over 17 amino acids. Germline CDR1 MNHEY, CDR2 SMNVEV (reference sequence).